This entry concerns a single TCR beta chain. The entry originates in a study of Ad26.COV2.S vaccination and SARS-CoV-2 variants. Treatment reported: around 19 received Ad26.COV2.S at low or high dose, single or two shots; a few received placebo; per-sample allocation not given. Samples analyzed were those drawn on day 63 after the first vaccine or placebo injection. It was Wuhan-strain SARS-CoV-2 spike that the Ad26 vaccine vector expressed. Measured with immunoSEQ multiplex PCR; TCRdb has only the in-frame clones, and not every one. The sample lists hundreds of thousands of clones, 75% to 90% occurring once. Trimming cost V 5 bases and J 3 bases; bases outside gene matches: 6. There are 16 residues in the CDR3. Germline V CDR1 and CDR2: SGHTA, FQGNSA.

The chain links TRBV7-2 to TRBJ2-1; 11 bases are a match to TRBD2. The receptor was isolated from a person between 18 and 59 years old who received the Ad26.COV2.S COVID-19 vaccine or a placebo. Material: peripheral blood, obtained in a trial of Ad26.COV2.S vaccine versus placebo. CDR3 sequence: CASSNSGRAFYNEQFF. CDR3 in DNA: TGTGCCAGCAGCAATAGCGGGAGGGCCTTCTACAATGAGCAGTTCTTC.